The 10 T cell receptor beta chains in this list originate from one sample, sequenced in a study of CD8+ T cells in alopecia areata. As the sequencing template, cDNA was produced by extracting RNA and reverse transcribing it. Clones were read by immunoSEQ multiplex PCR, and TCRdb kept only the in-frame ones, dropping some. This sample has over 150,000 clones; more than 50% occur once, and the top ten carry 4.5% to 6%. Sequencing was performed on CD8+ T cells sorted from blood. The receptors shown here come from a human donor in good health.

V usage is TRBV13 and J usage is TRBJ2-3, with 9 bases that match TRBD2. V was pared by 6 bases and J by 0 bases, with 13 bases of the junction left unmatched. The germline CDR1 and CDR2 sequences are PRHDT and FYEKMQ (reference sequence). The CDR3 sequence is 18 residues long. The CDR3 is CASSSSSGEYHSTDTQYF. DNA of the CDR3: TGTGCCAGCAGTTCTTCTAGCGGGGAGTACCATAGCACAGATACGCAGTATTTT.

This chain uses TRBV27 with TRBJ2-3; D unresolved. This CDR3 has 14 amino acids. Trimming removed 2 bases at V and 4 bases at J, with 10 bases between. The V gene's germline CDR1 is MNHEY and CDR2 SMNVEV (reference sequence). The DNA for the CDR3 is TGTGCCAGCAGTTTAAGTCTAGAGGCAGATACGCAGTATTTT. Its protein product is CASSLSLEADTQYF.

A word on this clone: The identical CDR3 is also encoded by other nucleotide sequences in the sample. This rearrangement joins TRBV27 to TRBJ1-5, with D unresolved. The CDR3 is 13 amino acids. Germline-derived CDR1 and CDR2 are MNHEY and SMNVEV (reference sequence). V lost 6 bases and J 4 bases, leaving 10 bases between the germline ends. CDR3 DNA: TGTGCCAGCAGCCCGACGGGGAATCAGCCCCAGCATTTT. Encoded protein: CASSPTGNQPQHF.

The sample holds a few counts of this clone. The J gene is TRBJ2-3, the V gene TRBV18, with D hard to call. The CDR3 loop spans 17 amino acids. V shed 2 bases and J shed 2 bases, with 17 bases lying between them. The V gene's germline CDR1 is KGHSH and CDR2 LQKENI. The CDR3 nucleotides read TGTGCCAGCTCACCATGGGTAGTGAATAGCTTCACAGATACGCAGTATTTT. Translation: CASSPWVVNSFTDTQYF.

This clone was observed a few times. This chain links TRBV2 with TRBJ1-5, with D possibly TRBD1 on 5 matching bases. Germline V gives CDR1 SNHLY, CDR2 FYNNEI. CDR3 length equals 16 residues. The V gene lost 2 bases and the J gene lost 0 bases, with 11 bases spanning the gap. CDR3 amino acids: CASSESGTYSNQPQHF. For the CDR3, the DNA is TGTGCCAGCAGTGAAAGCGGGACCTATAGCAATCAGCCCCAGCATTTT. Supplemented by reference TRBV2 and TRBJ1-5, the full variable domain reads EPEVTQTPSHQVTQMGQEVILRCVPISNHLYFYWYRQILGQKVEFLVSFYNNEISEKSEIFDDQFSVERPDGSNFTLKIRSTKLEDSAMYFCASSESGTYSNQPQHFGDGTRLSIL.

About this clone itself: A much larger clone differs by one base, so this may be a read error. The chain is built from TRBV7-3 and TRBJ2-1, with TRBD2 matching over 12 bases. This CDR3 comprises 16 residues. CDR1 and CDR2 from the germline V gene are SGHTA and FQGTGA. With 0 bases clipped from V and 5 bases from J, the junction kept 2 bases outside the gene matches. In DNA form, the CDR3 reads TGTGCCAGCAGCTTAACGCTAGCGGGGGGGGACAATGAGCAGTTCTTC. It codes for CASSLTLAGGDNEQFF.

The CDR3 reads CASSLTDRANYGYTF. Here the CDR3 DNA reads TGTGCCAGCTCCCTCACGGACAGGGCTAACTATGGCTACACCTTC. The V gene is TRBV11-2, the J gene TRBJ1-2, with 8 bases that match TRBD1. The CDR3 totals 15 residues. The germline V gene has CDR1 SGHAT and CDR2 FQNNGV. V gave up 8 bases and J gave up 0 bases; unmatched junction bases: 8.

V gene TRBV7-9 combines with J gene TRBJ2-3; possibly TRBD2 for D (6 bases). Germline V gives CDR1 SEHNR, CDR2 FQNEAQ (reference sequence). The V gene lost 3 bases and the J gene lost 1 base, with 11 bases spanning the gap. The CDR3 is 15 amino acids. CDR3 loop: CASSFLATGTDTQYF. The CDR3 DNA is TGTGCCAGCAGCTTTCTAGCGACTGGCACAGATACGCAGTATTTT.

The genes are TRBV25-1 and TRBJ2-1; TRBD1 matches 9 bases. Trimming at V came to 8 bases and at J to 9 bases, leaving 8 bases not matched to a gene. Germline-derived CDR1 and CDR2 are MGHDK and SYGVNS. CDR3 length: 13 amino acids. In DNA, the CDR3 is TGTGCCAGCGGGGGGACAGGGTGGGTTGAGCAGTTCTTC. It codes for CASGGTGWVEQFF.

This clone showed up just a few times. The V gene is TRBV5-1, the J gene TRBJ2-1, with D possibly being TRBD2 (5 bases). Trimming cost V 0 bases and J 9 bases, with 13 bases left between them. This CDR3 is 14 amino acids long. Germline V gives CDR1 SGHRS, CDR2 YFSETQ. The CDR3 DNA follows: TGCGCCAGCAGCTTGGTTCCGGAGGATTCTGAGCAGTTCTTC. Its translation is CASSLVPEDSEQFF.